One T cell receptor beta chain is described in this entry. The antigen remains unidentified. The authors amplified TCR beta CDR3 regions from RNA transcripts. HTBI primers were used in a first-round RT-PCR, which preceded a second-round multiplex PCR. TCRdb reprocessed the multiplex PCR reads via MiXCR and lists one record per CDR3 protein. This table has approximately 410,000 distinct CDR3 sequences, 15% appearing once. This sample is drawn from a study of Graves' ophthalmopathy and Graves' hyperthyroidism. At the level of the study: Investigators collected peripheral blood at initial diagnosis, before any treatment was given. General study results and limits: Blood samples also showed most expanded thyroid clonotypes exceeding 0.001 frequency.

Researchers classed hyperthyroidism as stable given no ophthalmopathy within 18 months of follow-up. A volume of approximately 10 ml of fresh peripheral blood supplied the PBMCs. The CDR3 loop spans 14 amino acids. The V gene's germline CDR1 is MGHDK and CDR2 SYGVNS. Trimming pared 8 bases from V and 8 bases from J, leaving 16 bases between. Sequences were obtained from peripheral blood. V gene TRBV25-1 combines with J gene TRBJ1-6; D gene unclear. The sequence was collected from a woman in her late teens or twenties with stable Graves' hyperthyroidism. CDR3: CASGVGSRDSPLHF. The CDR3 bases are TGTGCCAGCGGGGTTGGTTCACGTGATTCACCCCTCCACTTT.